Following are 23 T cell receptor beta chains from one sample sequenced in a study of OX40 agonist ivuxolimab in advanced cancers. To prepare the library, the immunoSEQ multiplex PCR assay was applied. The source is immuneACCESS, and TCRdb retained only in-frame sequences with V and J called. Part of the clones is not carried over; for the studies checked, unresolved V genes explain less than half of this, and the remainder is unexplained. The table for this sample lists just under 95,000 clones; around 87% of them were counted only once. 0.31% of the sample is in the top ten clones. The sample was CD4+ or CD8+ T cells sorted from blood, taken in a trial of the OX40 agonist ivuxolimab. The receptor source for this set is an adult with an advanced solid tumor such as melanoma, head and neck, liver or kidney cancer.

The chain has TRBV19 and TRBJ1-1; possibly TRBD1 for D (5 bases). The CDR3 consists of 14 residues. Germline CDR1 reads LNHDA; CDR2 reads SQIVND (reference sequence). Trimming removed 7 bases at V and 1 base at J, with 13 bases between. CDR3 region: CASILGTGNTEAFF. The CDR3 nucleotides read TGTGCCAGTATCCTTGGGACGGGGAACACTGAAGCTTTCTTT.

This chain uses TRBV5-1 with TRBJ1-2; the D gene is possibly TRBD1 (5 bases). From germline, CDR1 is SGHRS and CDR2 YFSETQ. The V end was cut by 0 bases, the J end by 2 bases, with 8 bases between. CDR3 size: 14 residues. The CDR3 protein is CASSLDSGNYGYTF. CDR3 DNA: TGCGCCAGCAGCTTGGACTCAGGGAACTATGGCTACACCTTC. The variable domain in full, with the rest retrieved from reference TRBV5-1 and TRBJ1-2, is KAGVTQTPRYLIKTRGQQVTLSCSPISGHRSVSWYQQTPGQGLQFLFEYFSETQRNKGNFPGRFSGRQFSNSRSEMNVSTLELGDSALYLCASSLDSGNYGYTFGSGTRLTVV.

The chain uses TRBV7-2 and TRBJ2-3; 13 bases align to TRBD2. V dropped 4 bases and J dropped 8; count of bases not matched to a gene: 9. Germline loops: CDR1 SGHTA, CDR2 FQGNSA. The CDR3 consists of 16 residues. The CDR3 nucleotides read TGTGCCAGCAGCTCCTCGGGACTAGCGGGGCGGGGTACGCAGTATTTT. It yields the protein CASSSSGLAGRGTQYF.

The rearrangement links TRBV19 to TRBJ2-7; D may be TRBD1 or TRBD2 (6 bases each). Trimming pared 10 bases from V and 7 bases from J, leaving 23 bases between. Germline V gene sequence: CDR1 LNHDA, CDR2 SQIVND (reference sequence). The CDR3 runs to 14 residues. The CDR3 protein is CATQDRGGTEEQYF. The CDR3 region has the DNA TGTGCCACCCAGGACCGAGGGGGGACTGAAGAGCAGTACTTC.

The CDR3 here is CASSLEGGVYGYTF. CDR3 DNA: TGTGCCAGCAGCTTGGAGGGGGGAGTCTATGGCTACACCTTC. The chain links TRBV5-4 to TRBJ1-2; TRBD1 is a possible D gene (6 bases). Germline CDR1 reads SGHNT; CDR2 reads YYREEE (reference sequence). Trimming cost V 0 bases and J 4 bases, with 10 bases left between them. The CDR3 runs 14 residues.

V and J are TRBV10-3 and TRBJ2-7, with D hard to call. CDR1 is ENHRY and CDR2 is SYGVKD in the germline V gene. V was cut by 6 bases and J by 5 bases, with 14 bases left in between. The CDR3 extends over 13 amino acids. The CDR3 protein is CAIRAGDPNEQYF. The CDR3 coding sequence is TGTGCCATCAGAGCAGGAGATCCTAACGAGCAGTACTTC.

The chain uses TRBV6-1 and TRBJ1-5, with D possibly TRBD1 on 5 matching bases. The germline CDR1 and CDR2 sequences are MNHNS and SASEGT. The V and J ends lost 8 bases and 6 bases respectively, with 17 bases between them. The CDR3 is 14 amino acids. This CDR3 is CASFPGGGSQPQHF. For the CDR3, the DNA is TGTGCCAGCTTTCCCGGGGGGGGTAGTCAGCCCCAGCATTTT.

The rearrangement joins TRBV6-1 to TRBJ2-7; 9 positions match TRBD1. With V trimmed by 2 bases and J by 5 bases, 1 base remained unmatched. Per the germline V gene, CDR1 is MNHNS and CDR2 is SASEGT. CDR3 size: 13 residues. The DNA for the CDR3 is TGTGCCAGCAGTGAACGGACAGGGGACGAGCAGTACTTC. It yields the protein CASSERTGDEQYF.

The chain has TRBV27 and TRBJ2-2; D gene ambiguous. Trimming stripped 3 bases from V and 7 bases from J, with 12 bases between. Germline CDR1 MNHEY, CDR2 SMNVEV (reference sequence). CDR3 size: 14 residues. The CDR3 is CASSFPPPGGELFF. In DNA form, the CDR3 reads TGTGCCAGCAGTTTCCCTCCTCCGGGCGGGGAGCTGTTTTTT.

The chain recombines TRBV7-8 with TRBJ1-3, with 7 bases identical to TRBD1. The junction had 4 bases not matched to a gene; V was cut back by 6 bases and J by 2 bases. The CDR3 extends over 14 amino acids. Germline loops: CDR1 SGHVS, CDR2 FQNEAQ. DNA of the CDR3: TGTGCCAGCAGTTCCACAGGGGCTGGAAACACCATATATTTT. It yields the protein CASSSTGAGNTIYF.

V usage is TRBV7-9 and J usage is TRBJ2-7; TRBD1 agrees at 7 bases. This CDR3 contains 14 residues. V trimming: 1 base; J trimming: 6 bases; junction bases outside the gene matches: 6. Germline values: CDR1 SEHNR, CDR2 FQNEAQ (reference sequence). The DNA of the CDR3 is TGTGCCAGCAGCTTAGGGACAGGTCCTCTCGAGCAGTACTTC. Its protein is CASSLGTGPLEQYF.

This rearrangement joins TRBV6-6 to TRBJ1-2, with 8 bases identical to TRBD1. Trimming cost V 6 bases and J 3 bases; bases outside gene matches: 3. The CDR3 spans 13 residues. Germline V gene lookup returns CDR1 MNHNY and CDR2 SVGAGI (reference sequence). Written as DNA, the CDR3 is TGTGCCAGCAGGGACAGGGTAGACTATGGCTACACCTTC. It translates to CASRDRVDYGYTF.

The chain couples TRBV11-2 to TRBJ2-1; D gene ambiguous. The V end was cut by 7 bases, the J end by 7 bases, with 17 bases between. CDR3 length equals 14 residues. Looked up from germline, CDR1 is SGHAT and CDR2 is FQNNGV. CDR3 sequence (DNA): TGTGCCAGCAACAACGTCGGCTCCAATAATGAGCAGTTCTTC. Protein product: CASNNVGSNNEQFF.

This chain connects TRBV9 to TRBJ1-1; D might be TRBD1 (6 bases). CDR3 length: 15 amino acids. V lost 4 bases and J lost 1, with 14 bases in between. Looked up from germline, CDR1 is SGDLS and CDR2 is YYNGEE. CDR3 bases: TGTGCCAGCAGCCGCGGGGGCAGGCCGAACACTGAAGCTTTCTTT. It translates to CASSRGGRPNTEAFF.

The DNA for the CDR3 is TGTGCCAGCAGTGATGGGACCGGAGCAGATACGCAGTATTTT. Its protein is CASSDGTGADTQYF. This chain joins TRBV6-4 and TRBJ2-3; D may correspond to TRBD1 or TRBD2 (5 bases each). Germline V gives CDR1 MRHNA, CDR2 SNTAGT. With 3 bases removed from V and 4 bases from J, the gap between germline ends came to 11 bases. This CDR3 is 14 amino acids long.

The chain recombines TRBV7-9 with TRBJ1-3; D gene unclear. Germline values: CDR1 SEHNR, CDR2 FQNEAQ (reference sequence). CDR3 length equals 14 residues. V shed 2 bases and J shed 3 bases, with 8 bases lying between them. For the CDR3, the DNA is TGTGCCAGCAGCTTATTTCAGTATGGAAACACCATATATTTT. Protein sequence: CASSLFQYGNTIYF.

The rearrangement links TRBV10-1 to TRBJ1-5; D gene ambiguous. Trimming pared 6 bases from V and 1 base from J, leaving 10 bases between. Germline CDR1 reads WNHNN; CDR2 reads SYGVQD (reference sequence). CDR3 length: 14 residues. CDR3 bases: TGCGCCAGCAGCGACCGACGCAGCAATCAGCCCCAGCATTTT. The encoded protein is CASSDRRSNQPQHF.

The V gene is TRBV18, the J gene TRBJ2-7, with 7 bases fitting TRBD2. The CDR3 totals 16 residues. Germline V gene sequence: CDR1 KGHSH, CDR2 LQKENI. V shed 1 base, J shed 2 bases, and the junction held 8 bases outside the gene matches. The CDR3 DNA reads TGTGCCAGCTCACCACAGTGGGCGGGGGAAACCTACGAGCAGTACTTC. Its translation: CASSPQWAGETYEQYF.

The genes are TRBV6-1 and TRBJ2-5; either TRBD1 or TRBD2 may supply D (5 bases each). V was trimmed by 6 bases and J by 5 bases, leaving 10 bases between them. Germline V CDR1 and CDR2: MNHNS, SASEGT. The CDR3 covers 12 residues. This CDR3 reads CASRGVRETQYF. In DNA form, the CDR3 reads TGTGCCAGCAGGGGGGTGAGGGAGACCCAGTACTTC.

The chain carries TRBV19 and TRBJ2-1; 7 bases are a match to TRBD1. Trimming removed 7 bases from V and 4 bases from J; junction bases left unmatched: 7. Per the germline V gene, CDR1 is LNHDA and CDR2 is SQIVND (reference sequence). The CDR3 contains 14 residues. CDR3 residues: CASNPGQPYNEQFF. In DNA, the CDR3 is TGTGCCAGTAACCCGGGACAGCCTTACAATGAGCAGTTCTTC.

This rearrangement joins TRBV29-1 to TRBJ2-3; 9 bases are shared with TRBD1. Germline CDR1 SQVTM, CDR2 ANQGSEA. Trimming removed 4 bases from V and 2 bases from J; junction bases left unmatched: 10. The CDR3 consists of 16 residues. The CDR3 sequence is CSVGGPTGGLTDTQYF. Here the CDR3 DNA reads TGCAGCGTTGGGGGCCCGACAGGGGGACTCACAGATACGCAGTATTTT.

The chain combines TRBV4-3 with TRBJ1-6, with 8 positions matching TRBD1. This CDR3 is built from 15 residues. With V trimmed by 4 bases and J by 5 bases, 4 bases remained unmatched. From germline, CDR1 is LGHNA and CDR2 YSLEER. In DNA, the CDR3 is TGCGCCAGCAGCCCCCGACAGGGGAATAATTCACCCCTCCACTTT. Residues: CASSPRQGNNSPLHF.

Points on this clone: Different DNA sequences within this sample yield the same CDR3. This chain links TRBV18 with TRBJ1-1, with D tentatively TRBD1 (5 bases). Germline loops: CDR1 KGHSH, CDR2 LQKENI. The CDR3 length is 13 residues. The V gene lost 3 bases and the J gene lost 1 base, with 6 bases spanning the gap. The CDR3 sequence is CASSPTENTEAFF. CDR3 bases: TGTGCCAGCTCACCGACAGAGAACACTGAAGCTTTCTTT.